The 28 T cell receptor beta chains below all came from one sample that was sequenced in a study of blood T cell repertoires in COVID-19 (dated by TCRdb to 2019 to 2021). Libraries were prepared through the immunoSEQ multiplex PCR assay. TCRdb took this table from immuneACCESS and kept in-frame rearrangements with V and J called. Such tables lack part of the clones; where checked against another copy, unresolved V genes explain under half of the gap, and the rest is unexplained. The sample contains about 190,000 clones, roughly 90% of them found a single time. The ten largest clones add up to around 7% of the sample. The material sequenced was peripheral blood. The receptors were gathered from a man in his forties or fifties with acute or convalescent COVID-19.

The chain combines TRBV19 with TRBJ2-3; 9 nucleotides agree with TRBD1. The trim removed 6 bases at V and 7 bases at J, leaving 8 bases unmatched. Germline V lookup: CDR1 LNHDA, CDR2 SQIVND (reference sequence). The CDR3 covers 14 residues. This CDR3 is CASRSGTGSHTQYF. The DNA of the CDR3 is TGTGCCAGTAGATCCGGGACAGGGTCCCATACGCAGTATTTT.

This chain uses TRBV28 with TRBJ2-5, with TRBD2 identical over 9 bases. CDR3 length: 15 amino acids. V dropped 4 bases and J dropped 3; count of bases not matched to a gene: 6. Germline CDR1 is MDHEN and CDR2 is SYDVKM. The CDR3 reads CASSSGLASEETQYF. DNA of the CDR3: TGTGCCAGCAGTTCGGGACTAGCATCGGAAGAGACCCAGTACTTC.

This clone was seen a single time. The chain employs TRBV6-5 and TRBJ2-7; D may be TRBD2 (5 bases). Germline lookup yields CDR1 MNHEY and CDR2 SVGAGI. V lost 0 bases and J 0 bases, leaving 12 bases between the germline ends. CDR3 length: 16 residues. As DNA, the CDR3 is TGTGCCAGCAGTTACTCCCCGGGAAAACCCTCCTACGAGCAGTACTTC. Protein sequence: CASSYSPGKPSYEQYF.

The genes are TRBV11-2 and TRBJ2-6; 10 nucleotides align to TRBD1. The CDR3 runs to 17 residues. Trimming took 1 base from V and 0 from J; bases not matched to a gene: 0. CDR1 is SGHAT and CDR2 is FQNNGV in the germline V gene. CDR3 residues: CASSLGTGGSGANVLTF. DNA for the CDR3: TGTGCCAGCAGCTTAGGGACAGGGGGCTCTGGGGCCAACGTCCTGACTTTC. Full variable domain (rest looked up from reference TRBV11-2 and TRBJ2-6): EAGVAQSPRYKIIEKRQSVAFWCNPISGHATLYWYQQILGQGPKLLIQFQNNGVVDDSQLPKDRFSAERLKGVDSTLKIQPAKLEDSAVYLCASSLGTGGSGANVLTFGAGSRLTVL.

This clone was observed a few times. J is TRBJ1-2 and V is TRBV20-1; D is unresolved. This CDR3 spans 11 amino acids. Germline CDR1 DFQATT, CDR2 SNEGSKA (reference sequence). V lost 2 bases and J lost 1, with 2 bases in between. The CDR3 nucleotides read TGCAGTGCTAGATATAACTATGGCTACACCTTC. Its protein product is CSARYNYGYTF.

The CDR3 loop reads CASSLAGGEEPQHF. Written as DNA, the CDR3 is TGCGCCAGCAGCTTGGCGGGGGGTGAGGAACCCCAGCATTTT. The rearrangement uses TRBV5-1 and TRBJ1-5, with D possibly being TRBD1 (5 bases). The V gene lost 0 bases and the J gene lost 10 bases, with 14 bases spanning the gap. From germline, CDR1 is SGHRS and CDR2 YFSETQ. This CDR3 region has 14 residues.

This chain joins TRBV4-3 and TRBJ1-2; 12 bases agree with TRBD1. Germline-derived CDR1 and CDR2 are LGHNA and YSLEER. This CDR3 is 15 amino acids long. The J segment lost 7 bases and the V segment lost 3 bases, leaving 6 bases of the junction unmatched. The CDR3 reads CASSQSGQGAGGYTF. CDR3 DNA: TGCGCCAGCAGCCAGTCGGGACAGGGGGCCGGTGGCTACACCTTC.

CDR3 amino acids: CASSLRGGQSYNEQFF. CDR3 nucleotides: TGCGCCAGCAGCTTGAGGGGGGGCCAATCCTACAATGAGCAGTTCTTC. This chain links TRBV5-1 with TRBJ2-1, with a weak D call TRBD2 (7 bases). The CDR3 loop spans 16 amino acids. V gave up 1 base and J gave up 1 base, with 12 bases separating them. CDR1 is SGHRS, CDR2 YFSETQ, per germline.

The chain links TRBV27 to TRBJ1-6; D uncertain. Trimming took 6 bases from V and 13 from J, leaving 13 bases between them. The CDR3 length is 12 residues. Germline V gene data show CDR1 as MNHEY and CDR2 as SMNVEV (reference sequence). The CDR3 DNA reads TGTGCCAGCAGGACCGGGAGGGAGCCCCTCCACTTT. This gives the protein CASRTGREPLHF.

The rearrangement uses TRBV24-1 and TRBJ2-1, with TRBD2 matching 11 bases. This CDR3 has 19 amino acids. Germline CDR1 reads KGHDR; CDR2 reads SFDVKD. J gave up 6 bases and V 5 bases, and 17 bases lay outside the gene matches. CDR3 loop: CATSAGGTSGIRQGNEQFF. Here the CDR3 DNA reads TGTGCCACCAGTGCCGGAGGGACTAGCGGTATCCGTCAGGGCAATGAGCAGTTCTTC.

This chain joins TRBV11-1 and TRBJ2-5, with D possibly being TRBD2 (6 bases). Trimming left V 1 base short and J 0 bases short, with 9 bases between. This CDR3 is built from 15 residues. Per germline, CDR1 SGHAT and CDR2 FQDESV (reference sequence). The DNA of the CDR3 is TGTGCCAGCAGCTTAGGGCTAGCGAACCAAGAGACCCAGTACTTC. It encodes CASSLGLANQETQYF.

The rearrangement links TRBV11-3 to TRBJ2-1; 7 bases agree with TRBD1. The length of the CDR3 is 15 residues. Unmatched junction bases numbered 11, after V lost 5 bases and J lost 7 bases. The V gene's germline CDR1 is SGHNT and CDR2 YENEEA. CDR3 nucleotide sequence: TGTGCCAGCAGCCCTCCGGGACAGACAGATAATGAGCAGTTCTTC. Its translation: CASSPPGQTDNEQFF.

As regards this clone: Other nucleotide sequences in the sample specify the same CDR3. The gene calls are TRBV27 and TRBJ1-1, with D uncertain. Deletions cut 2 bases from V and 7 bases from J, with 8 bases between. The CDR3 consists of 12 residues. The germline CDR1 and CDR2 sequences are MNHEY and SMNVEV (reference sequence). Written as DNA, the CDR3 is TGTGCCAGCAGTTTAATCGGCGGTGAAGCTTTCTTT. This sequence encodes CASSLIGGEAFF.

The rearrangement uses TRBV9 and TRBJ1-2, with D unresolved. Germline-derived CDR1 and CDR2 are SGDLS and YYNGEE. This CDR3 has 16 amino acids. Trimming took off 0 bases at V and 1 base at J, with 13 bases between the two ends. CDR3 amino acids: CASSVAGGGLNYGYTF. The DNA for the CDR3 is TGTGCCAGCAGCGTAGCGGGTGGAGGGCTTAACTATGGCTACACCTTC.

The table lists this clone with a few counts. The sample contains more than one DNA sequence encoding this CDR3. The chain uses TRBV2 and TRBJ2-2; 11 positions match TRBD1. Unmatched junction bases numbered 2, after V lost 3 bases and J lost 5 bases. Germline V gene sequence: CDR1 SNHLY, CDR2 FYNNEI. This CDR3 contains 15 residues. CDR3 region: CASSEDRGRTGELFF. DNA of the CDR3: TGTGCCAGCAGTGAGGACAGGGGGCGTACCGGGGAGCTGTTTTTT.

DNA for the CDR3: TGTGCCAGCAGCCACGGACTAGCGGGGGACTACGAGCAGTACTTC. Its protein is CASSHGLAGDYEQYF. V is TRBV3-1 (or the pseudogene TRBV3-2) and J is TRBJ2-7, with 13 bases lining up with TRBD2. After removal of 3 bases from V and 3 bases from J, the junction contained 2 bases not matched to a gene. The CDR3 consists of 15 residues. Germline V lookup: CDR1 LGHDT, CDR2 YNNKEL (reference sequence).

This clone was seen a few times. The chain recombines TRBV5-1 with TRBJ1-2; no clear D. The germline CDR1 and CDR2 sequences are SGHRS and YFSETQ. V dropped 3 bases and J dropped 0 bases, with 9 bases sitting between them. CDR3 length: 14 residues. As DNA, the CDR3 is TGCGCCAGCAGCTCAACAGACACTAACTATGGCTACACCTTC. It yields the protein CASSSTDTNYGYTF.

V gene TRBV6-5 combines with J gene TRBJ1-6; D perhaps matches TRBD1 (5 bases). The germline CDR1 and CDR2 sequences are MNHEY and SVGAGI. V lost 6 bases to trimming and J lost 10 bases, with 10 bases between them. This CDR3 has 12 residues. This chain's CDR3 is CASSLGGSPLHF. In DNA, the CDR3 is TGTGCCAGCAGCCTGGGGGGGTCACCCCTCCACTTT.

The chain couples TRBV6-5 to TRBJ1-1, with TRBD1 as a possible D gene (6 bases). Germline V gene data show CDR1 as MNHEY and CDR2 as SVGAGI. V lost 4 bases and J lost 11, with 20 bases in between. The CDR3 loop spans 14 amino acids. Here the CDR3 DNA reads TGTGCCAGCAGTTCGTCCCCCCAGGGGATTAGGGCTTTCTTT. Protein sequence: CASSSSPQGIRAFF.

J is TRBJ2-7 and V is TRBV5-4, with TRBD1 matching over 10 bases. Per the germline V gene, CDR1 is SGHNT and CDR2 is YYREEE (reference sequence). CDR3 length equals 15 residues. The ends lost 4 bases at V and 2 bases at J; junction bases unmatched: 6. CDR3 DNA: TGTGCCAGCAGCACCCGGACAGGGGGGGCCTACGAGCAGTACTTC. Encoded protein: CASSTRTGGAYEQYF.

This clone was counted a single time. The rearrangement uses TRBV28 and TRBJ2-3; 10 bases map to TRBD1. Germline V lookup: CDR1 MDHEN, CDR2 SYDVKM. This CDR3 region has 15 residues. V shed 4 bases and J 4 bases; nucleotides not matched to a gene: 5. CDR3 region: CASSSGQGGSDTQYF. CDR3 sequence (DNA): TGTGCCAGCAGTTCTGGACAGGGGGGATCAGATACGCAGTATTTT.

The chain recombines TRBV2 with TRBJ1-2; possible D gene TRBD1, 6 bases. The V gene's germline CDR1 is SNHLY and CDR2 FYNNEI. The CDR3 is 12 residues long. Trimming cost V 4 bases and J 4 bases, with 7 bases left between them. DNA for the CDR3: TGTGCCAGCAGTGGACAGGTCTATGGCTACACCTTC. It translates to CASSGQVYGYTF.

J is TRBJ2-1 and V is TRBV14, with TRBD1 identical over 9 bases. This CDR3 spans 14 amino acids. Trimming at V came to 1 base and at J to 10 bases, leaving 5 bases not matched to a gene. CDR1 is SGHDN, CDR2 FVKESK, per germline. CDR3 DNA sequence: TGTGCCAGCAGCCAAGCCACAGGGGGCGGCGAGCAGTTCTTC. Translation: CASSQATGGGEQFF.

V and J are TRBV6-5 and TRBJ1-2, with TRBD1 matching over 7 bases. V trimming: 5 bases; J trimming: 3 bases; junction bases outside the gene matches: 3. Germline CDR1 is MNHEY and CDR2 is SVGAGI. This CDR3 spans 13 amino acids. The chain's CDR3 is CASSPTGDYGYTF. Here the CDR3 DNA reads TGTGCCAGCAGTCCAACAGGGGACTATGGCTACACCTTC.

In DNA, the CDR3 is TGTGCCACCCCAAAGGGGGAAAGTTCACCCCTCCACTTT. The encoded protein is CATPKGESSPLHF. The gene calls are TRBV27 and TRBJ1-6; D perhaps matches TRBD1 (6 bases). There are 13 residues in the CDR3. Per germline, CDR1 MNHEY and CDR2 SMNVEV (reference sequence). Trimming pared 10 bases from V and 9 bases from J, leaving 16 bases between.

This clone has only one observation. In nucleotides, the CDR3 is TGTGCCAGCAGCAGTCTCCCCGGCGGACAGCCCTATGGCTACACCTTC. This gives the protein CASSSLPGGQPYGYTF. V is TRBV2 and J is TRBJ1-2, with TRBD1 as a possible D gene (6 bases). V was trimmed by 6 bases and J by 4 bases, leaving 21 bases between them. The CDR3 spans 16 residues. The V gene's germline CDR1 is SNHLY and CDR2 FYNNEI.

The genes are TRBV14 and TRBJ2-3, with TRBD2 identical over 12 bases. The CDR3 loop spans 17 amino acids. Germline lookup yields CDR1 SGHDN and CDR2 FVKESK. J was trimmed by 5 bases and V by 1 base; bases with no gene match: 7. CDR3 residues: CASSQVPRLAGEDTQYF. CDR3 coding DNA: TGTGCCAGCAGCCAAGTTCCTCGACTAGCGGGGGAAGATACGCAGTATTTT. Full variable domain (missing parts from reference TRBV14 and TRBJ2-3): EAGVTQFPSHSVIEKGQTVTLRCDPISGHDNLYWYRRVMGKEIKFLLHFVKESKQDESGMPNNRFLAERTGGTYSTLKVQPAELEDSGVYFCASSQVPRLAGEDTQYFGPGTRLTVL.

This sequence joins TRBV5-1 and TRBJ2-5; D not resolved. This CDR3 has 15 residues. Trimming stripped 5 bases from V and 2 bases from J, with 16 bases between. The germline CDR1 and CDR2 sequences are SGHRS and YFSETQ. CDR3 sequence reads: CASRVAGSYQETQYF. In DNA, the CDR3 is TGCGCCAGCAGGGTGGCAGGCTCCTATCAAGAGACCCAGTACTTC.